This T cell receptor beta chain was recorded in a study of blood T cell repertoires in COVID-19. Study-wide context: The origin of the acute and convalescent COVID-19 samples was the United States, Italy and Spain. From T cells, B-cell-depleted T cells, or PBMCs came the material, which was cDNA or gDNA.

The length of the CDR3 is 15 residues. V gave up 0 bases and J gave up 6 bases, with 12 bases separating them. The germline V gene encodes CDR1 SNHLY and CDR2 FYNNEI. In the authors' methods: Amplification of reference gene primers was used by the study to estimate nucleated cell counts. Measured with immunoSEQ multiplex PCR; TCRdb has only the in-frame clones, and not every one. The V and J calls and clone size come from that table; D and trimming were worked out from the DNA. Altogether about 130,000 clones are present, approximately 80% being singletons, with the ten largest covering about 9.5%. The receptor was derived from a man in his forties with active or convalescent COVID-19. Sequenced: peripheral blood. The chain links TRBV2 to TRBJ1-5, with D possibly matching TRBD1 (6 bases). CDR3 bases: TGTGCCAGCAGTGAAGCGCGGGGGCCCGCTCAGCCCCAGCATTTT. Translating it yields CASSEARGPAQPQHF. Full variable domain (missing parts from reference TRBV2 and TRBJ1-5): EPEVTQTPSHQVTQMGQEVILRCVPISNHLYFYWYRQILGQKVEFLVSFYNNEISEKSEIFDDQFSVERPDGSNFTLKIRSTKLEDSAMYFCASSEARGPAQPQHFGDGTRLSIL.